Below, 8 T cell receptor beta chains from the same sample are listed, as sequenced in a study of blood T cell repertoires in COVID-19. Produced via immunoSEQ multiplex PCR; TCRdb's table is partial and in-frame only. The sample has 210,000 or so clones, around nine tenths seen once. Source material: PBMCs or T cells enriched from blood (not recorded which). The receptors derive from a man aged 25 to 40 who had recovered from COVID-19.

The chain combines TRBV4-3 with TRBJ1-3, with 11 bases lining up with TRBD1. V dropped 1 base and J dropped 7; count of bases not matched to a gene: 9. The germline CDR1 and CDR2 sequences are LGHNA and YSLEER. The CDR3 consists of 17 residues. CDR3 region: CASSQGTGGYLSNTIYF. The CDR3 DNA sequence: TGCGCCAGCAGCCAAGGGACAGGGGGCTACCTTTCGAACACCATATATTTT.

The J gene is TRBJ2-2, the V gene TRBV11-2, with 8 bases lining up with TRBD1. The CDR3 has 16 amino acids. The V gene end was trimmed by 1 base and the J gene end by 7 bases; junction bases not matched to a gene: 8. The germline V gene encodes CDR1 SGHAT and CDR2 FQNNGV. The CDR3 here is CASSLGTGRPHGELFF. The CDR3 nucleotides are TGTGCCAGCAGCTTAGGGACAGGGCGTCCTCACGGGGAGCTGTTTTTT.

J is TRBJ1-5 and V is TRBV5-8; 10 nucleotides match TRBD1. The CDR3 sequence is 14 residues long. Germline V gene data show CDR1 as SGHTS and CDR2 as YDEGEE. V gave up 6 bases and J gave up 6 bases; unmatched junction bases: 6. The CDR3 DNA follows: TGTGCCAGCACCCTGGGACAGGGGACTCAGCCCCAGCATTTT. This sequence encodes CASTLGQGTQPQHF.

V usage is TRBV11-2 and J usage is TRBJ2-1; 8 positions match TRBD1. This CDR3 is built from 17 residues. Germline trimming cut 1 base from V and 5 bases from J; bases unmatched to any gene: 10. Germline V gene lookup returns CDR1 SGHAT and CDR2 FQNNGV. CDR3 DNA sequence: TGTGCCAGCAGCTTAGCGCTCCACGGGACAGGCCACAATGAGCAGTTCTTC. Amino acid sequence: CASSLALHGTGHNEQFF.

The V call is TRBV9, the J call TRBJ1-1; tentatively, D is TRBD1 (5 bases). The CDR3 contains 12 residues. The germline V and J ends were trimmed by 4 bases and 12 bases, with 16 bases remaining between them. Germline V gene data show CDR1 as SGDLS and CDR2 as YYNGEE. The CDR3 DNA is TGTGCCAGCAGCTTGGATTCAGGGAGGACTTTCTTT. Amino acid sequence: CASSLDSGRTFF.

J is TRBJ1-2 and V is TRBV3-1 (or the pseudogene TRBV3-2); 10 bases line up with TRBD1. V dropped 5 bases and J dropped 3; count of bases not matched to a gene: 3. From germline, CDR1 is LGHDT and CDR2 YNNKEL (reference sequence). The CDR3 totals 14 residues. CDR3 residues: CASSDRGRDYGYTF. Here the CDR3 DNA reads TGTGCCAGCAGCGACAGGGGGCGCGACTATGGCTACACCTTC.

The chain has TRBV19 and TRBJ1-6; D may be TRBD1 (5 bases). CDR3 length: 14 amino acids. Germline CDR1 LNHDA, CDR2 SQIVND (reference sequence). V was clipped by 7 bases and J by 14 bases, with 21 bases between them. CDR3 DNA sequence: TGTGCCAGTACCTTTACCGGGGGGTATTCGGCCCTCCACTTT. Protein sequence: CASTFTGGYSALHF.

This clone was observed a single time. This chain links TRBV5-4 with TRBJ2-7; no reliable D call. CDR3 size: 14 residues. The V end lost 3 bases, the J end lost 0 bases, and 10 bases lay between the germline ends. The germline gives CDR1 SGHNT, CDR2 YYREEE (reference sequence). The CDR3 DNA reads TGTGCCAGCAGCTCCGAGTTGAGCTCCTACGAGCAGTACTTC. Protein product: CASSSELSSYEQYF. Complete variable domain (other parts from reference TRBV5-4 and TRBJ2-7): ETGVTQSPTHLIKTRGQQVTLRCSSQSGHNTVSWYQQALGQGPQFIFQYYREEENGRGNFPPRFSGLQFPNYSSELNVNALELDDSALYLCASSSELSSYEQYFGPGTRLTVT.